The present entry profiles one T cell receptor beta chain with its context. Its antigen remains unidentified. Base qualities are not at hand, and no much larger clone is one base apart. This record belongs to a study of response to subunit inactivated influenza vaccine (dated by TCRdb to the late 2010s). Regarding the study in general: The study used deep quantitative T cell receptor repertoire profiling to track responses to a trivalent subunit inactivated influenza vaccine. The investigation overall reported the following: The authors suggested that each seasonal influenza vaccination may recruit only a limited number of new T cells.

Libraries were constructed by RT-PCR. Instrument used: Illumina HiSeq 2500. TCRdb redid the processing of the public reads, applying fastp at Q25 and MiXCR, and retained in-frame beta chains. Here each entry gathers all rows of one CDR3 protein and keeps the most common genes and DNA. Counted in this sample were around 850,000 distinct CDR3 sequences; less than 20% of them appeared once. The ten largest clones represent about a tenth of the sample. The CDR3 measures 14 amino acids from cysteine to phenylalanine. Only CDR3 DNA is held: 42 bases, read in frame from base 1. V lost 4 bases and J lost 8 bases, and the count of bases not matched to a germline gene is 7. CDR1 SGHVS and CDR2 FNYEAQ are derived from the germline V gene.

Sequenced here: PBMCs from blood, sampled about 5 days after vaccination. The chain is encoded by TRBV7-6 joined to TRBJ1-4, with TRBD1 identical over 7 junction bases. This sequence originates from a man between 50 and 59 years old who received an inactivated influenza vaccine. Donor details come from another sample of the same person, matched by shared clones. The DNA sequence follows: TGTGCCAGCAGCTCGGGACAGTCACTGGAAAAACTGTTTTTT. It codes for CASSSGQSLEKLFF.